The 27 T cell receptor beta chains in this list originate from one sample, sequenced in a study of T cell responses to AZD1222 COVID-19 vaccine. The assay was immunoSEQ multiplex PCR, and TCRdb's table has in-frame clones only and misses some. The table lists 90,000 to 120,000 clones, around nine tenths of them singletons. Sequences were derived from peripheral blood, sampled 28 days after the second AZD1222 dose. These TCRs come from an adult who received the AZD1222 COVID-19 vaccine.

Here the CDR3 DNA reads TGTGCCAGTAGGATCGACGGGTACACTGAAGCTTTCTTT. Its protein is CASRIDGYTEAFF. This rearrangement joins TRBV19 to TRBJ1-1; D call uncertain. This CDR3 has 13 residues. Germline V CDR1 and CDR2: LNHDA, SQIVND (reference sequence). The V end was cut by 6 bases, the J end by 3 bases, with 11 bases between. The full variable domain, with the rest looked up from reference TRBV19 and TRBJ1-1, is DGGITQSPKYLFRKEGQNVTLSCEQNLNHDAMYWYRQDPGQGLRLIYYSQIVNDFQKGDIAEGYSVSREKKESFPLTVTSAQKNPTAFYLCASRIDGYTEAFFGQGTRLTVV.

This clone came up once. This sequence joins TRBV28 and TRBJ1-5; D is ambiguous. CDR1 is MDHEN, CDR2 SYDVKM, per germline. This CDR3 has 14 amino acids. Trimming took off 3 bases at V and 4 bases at J, with 10 bases between the two ends. The DNA of the CDR3 is TGTGCCAGCAGTTTGGGAGGATGGAATCAGCCCCAGCATTTT. Translated, it gives CASSLGGWNQPQHF.

The V and J genes are TRBV14 and TRBJ1-2; 7 nucleotides line up with TRBD1. The V gene's germline CDR1 is SGHDN and CDR2 FVKESK. V shed 4 bases and J 5 bases; nucleotides not matched to a gene: 16. The CDR3 has 17 residues. The CDR3 DNA sequence: TGTGCCAGCAGCCCCACCATTAGGGGAGGGGGCAGGTATGGCTACACCTTC. It codes for CASSPTIRGGGRYGYTF. Looking up the rest from reference TRBV14 and TRBJ1-2 gives the full variable domain: EAGVTQFPSHSVIEKGQTVTLRCDPISGHDNLYWYRRVMGKEIKFLLHFVKESKQDESGMPNNRFLAERTGGTYSTLKVQPAELEDSGVYFCASSPTIRGGGRYGYTFGSGTRLTVV.

The gene calls are TRBV21-1 and TRBJ2-1; the table's D call, TRBD2, has no DNA check behind it. TRBV21-1 is labeled a pseudogene. This CDR3 has 18 amino acids. This chain's CDR3 is CASSNATLAGDKRNEQFF. CDR3 sequence (DNA): TGTGCCAGCAGCAATGCGACCCTAGCGGGAGATAAGAGGAATGAGCAGTTCTTC.

V gene TRBV7-9 combines with J gene TRBJ1-2; the match to TRBD1 covers 9 bases. V lost 5 bases to trimming and J lost 4 bases; unmatched junction nucleotides: 8. Germline CDR1 SEHNR, CDR2 FQNEAQ (reference sequence). The CDR3 runs 15 residues. The CDR3 DNA follows: TGTGCCAGCAGCACCCTACAGGGGGCGAGCTATGGCTACACCTTC. Translating gives CASSTLQGASYGYTF.

The chain has TRBV19 and TRBJ2-1, with D unclear. Germline V gene sequence: CDR1 LNHDA, CDR2 SQIVND (reference sequence). Trimming took 10 bases from V and 6 from J, leaving 4 bases between them. CDR3 length equals 9 residues. The CDR3 sequence: CATSNEQFF. The DNA of the CDR3 is TGTGCCACCAGCAATGAGCAGTTCTTC.

J is TRBJ2-3 and V is TRBV13, with D possibly matching TRBD2 (6 bases). Germline V gives CDR1 PRHDT, CDR2 FYEKMQ (reference sequence). The CDR3 totals 16 residues. The V end was cut by 5 bases, the J end by 4 bases, with 19 bases between. The CDR3 nucleotides are TGTGCCAGCAGCCCCCTTCGGGGCGGGGATGCAGATACGCAGTATTTT. It codes for CASSPLRGGDADTQYF. The full variable domain, rest sourced from reference TRBV13 and TRBJ2-3, is AAGVIQSPRHLIKEKRETATLKCYPIPRHDTVYWYQQGPGQDPQFLISFYEKMQSDKGSIPDRFSAQQFSDYHSELNMSSLELGDSALYFCASSPLRGGDADTQYFGPGTRLTVL.

The chain has TRBV6-5 and TRBJ1-2; D gene ambiguous. Looked up from germline, CDR1 is MNHEY and CDR2 is SVGAGI. Trimming left V 3 bases short and J 6 bases short, with 17 bases between. The CDR3 is made up of 15 amino acids. CDR3 protein: CASSYWASAGNGYTF. In DNA, the CDR3 is TGTGCCAGCAGTTATTGGGCGAGCGCTGGGAATGGCTACACCTTC.

The chain couples TRBV19 to TRBJ2-2, with TRBD2 as a possible D gene (6 bases). This CDR3 comprises 15 residues. Germline CDR1 LNHDA, CDR2 SQIVND (reference sequence). Trimming pared 6 bases from V and 1 base from J, leaving 12 bases between. The CDR3 loop is CASRPTSVNTGELFF. CDR3 in DNA: TGTGCCAGTAGGCCGACTAGTGTGAACACCGGGGAGCTGTTTTTT.

The genes are TRBV11-2 and TRBJ1-1, with 7 nucleotides matching TRBD1. J gave up 1 base and V 1 base, and 9 bases lay outside the gene matches. The length of the CDR3 is 17 residues. Germline loops: CDR1 SGHAT, CDR2 FQNNGV. CDR3 coding DNA: TGTGCCAGCAGCTTAGTTAAAGGGGGCGCAAGGAACACTGAAGCTTTCTTT. It specifies CASSLVKGGARNTEAFF.

V usage is TRBV5-1 and J usage is TRBJ2-5; 7 bases align to TRBD1. Germline-derived CDR1 and CDR2 are SGHRS and YFSETQ. Trimming took 3 bases from V and 5 from J; bases not matched to a gene: 16. The length of the CDR3 is 17 residues. CDR3 in amino acids: CASSWPPTGPRRETQYF. CDR3 sequence (DNA): TGCGCCAGCAGCTGGCCACCGACAGGGCCCAGGAGGGAGACCCAGTACTTC.

The V and J genes are TRBV2 and TRBJ1-5; TRBD1 might be the D (5 bases). The CDR3 extends over 14 amino acids. The V end was cut by 7 bases, the J end by 2 bases, with 12 bases between. Per the germline V gene, CDR1 is SNHLY and CDR2 is FYNNEI. The CDR3 reads CASIPQEGNQPQHF. CDR3 bases: TGTGCCAGCATTCCACAGGAGGGCAATCAGCCCCAGCATTTT.

Here the CDR3 DNA reads TGTGCCAGCAGTTTCACTAGCGGGGGAGCCAAAGAGACCCAGTACTTC. This sequence encodes CASSFTSGGAKETQYF. The chain employs TRBV28 and TRBJ2-5, with 11 bases aligning to TRBD2. The J segment lost 3 bases and the V segment lost 3 bases, leaving 6 bases of the junction unmatched. The CDR3 sequence is 16 residues long. CDR1 and CDR2 from the germline V gene are MDHEN and SYDVKM.

The CDR3, as DNA: TGTGCCAGCAGCTTATATCTTGGGCCTCGGGAGACCCAGTACTTC. Translation: CASSLYLGPRETQYF. This chain joins TRBV11-2 and TRBJ2-5; D remains ambiguous. The CDR3 consists of 15 residues. CDR1 and CDR2 (germline): SGHAT, FQNNGV. Between the trimmed V and J ends, which lost 2 bases and 5 bases, there was a span of 15 bases.

The chain couples TRBV2 to TRBJ2-1; TRBD2 might be the D (5 bases). The CDR3 has 16 residues. Trimming removed 3 bases at V and 0 bases at J, with 12 bases between. Germline values: CDR1 SNHLY, CDR2 FYNNEI. The CDR3 is CASSDRRASSYNEQFF. The CDR3 bases are TGTGCCAGCAGTGACAGGCGGGCGAGCTCCTACAATGAGCAGTTCTTC.

This clone came up a few times. The chain employs TRBV5-6 and TRBJ2-5; D remains unclear. The germline V and J ends were trimmed by 0 bases and 2 bases, with 2 bases remaining between them. Germline CDR1 and CDR2: SGHDT and YYEEEE. This CDR3 has 12 amino acids. CDR3 sequence: CASSLEQETQYF. In nucleotides, the CDR3 is TGTGCCAGCAGCTTGGAGCAAGAGACCCAGTACTTC. The full variable domain, completed using reference TRBV5-6 and TRBJ2-5, is DAGVTQSPTHLIKTRGQQVTLRCSPKSGHDTVSWYQQALGQGPQFIFQYYEEEERQRGNFPDRFSGHQFPNYSSELNVNALLLGDSALYLCASSLEQETQYFGPGTRLLVL.

The chain recombines TRBV7-2 with TRBJ2-5; D is undetermined. The CDR3 is 15 amino acids. Germline CDR1 is SGHTA and CDR2 is FQGNSA. Trimming stripped 1 base from V and 3 bases from J, with 12 bases between. CDR3 amino acids: CASSLDPSQKETQYF. The CDR3 DNA sequence: TGTGCCAGCAGCTTAGACCCCAGCCAGAAAGAGACCCAGTACTTC. Full variable domain (missing parts from reference TRBV7-2 and TRBJ2-5): GAGVSQSPSNKVTEKGKDVELRCDPISGHTALYWYRQSLGQGLEFLIYFQGNSAPDKSGLPSDRFSAERTGGSVSTLTIQRTQQEDSAVYLCASSLDPSQKETQYFGPGTRLLVL.

The chain employs TRBV19 and TRBJ2-2, with unresolved D. Germline V CDR1 and CDR2: LNHDA, SQIVND (reference sequence). The CDR3 has 13 amino acids. Between the trimmed V and J ends, which lost 4 bases and 1 base, there was a span of 4 bases. CDR3 DNA: TGTGCCAGTAGTAGCGGGAACACCGGGGAGCTGTTTTTT. Amino acid sequence: CASSSGNTGELFF.

The chain couples TRBV6-6 to TRBJ2-7; tentative D call: TRBD1 (6 bases). The V end was cut by 4 bases, the J end by 2 bases, with 15 bases between. Looked up from germline, CDR1 is MNHNY and CDR2 is SVGAGI (reference sequence). The CDR3 loop spans 15 amino acids. The DNA for the CDR3 is TGTGCCAGCAGTTCTACAGGGTATTCTCCCTACGAGCAGTACTTC. It specifies CASSSTGYSPYEQYF.

As to this clone: Other DNA sequences in the same sample also yield this CDR3. This sequence joins TRBV13 and TRBJ1-4; D unclear. The CDR3 covers 12 residues. Germline V CDR1 and CDR2: PRHDT, FYEKMQ (reference sequence). The germline V and J ends were trimmed by 1 base and 8 bases, with 5 bases remaining between them. In DNA, the CDR3 is TGTGCCAGCAGCTTAGCGGGGGAAAAACTGTTTTTT. Its protein is CASSLAGEKLFF.

This chain uses TRBV6-1 with TRBJ2-7; D perhaps matches TRBD1 (6 bases). Germline V gene data show CDR1 as MNHNS and CDR2 as SASEGT. Trimming took 2 bases from V and 2 from J, leaving 10 bases between them. The CDR3 length is 14 residues. The DNA of the CDR3 is TGTGCCAGCAGTGAAATGGGGGCGGCCTACGAGCAGTACTTC. This codes for CASSEMGAAYEQYF.

The V and J genes are TRBV27 and TRBJ2-7; D gene unclear. Germline V gives CDR1 MNHEY, CDR2 SMNVEV (reference sequence). The germline V and J ends were trimmed by 5 bases and 2 bases, with 10 bases remaining between them. This CDR3 contains 13 residues. This CDR3 reads CASSRSATYEQYF. CDR3 bases: TGTGCCAGCAGTAGGTCAGCCACCTACGAGCAGTACTTC.

V usage is TRBV28 and J usage is TRBJ1-6; weak D call: TRBD1 (5 bases). In germline, CDR1 is MDHEN, CDR2 SYDVKM. This CDR3 comprises 16 residues. V was cut by 9 bases and J by 9 bases, with 24 bases left in between. The CDR3 protein is CASRPRWGRESSPLHF. The DNA for the CDR3 is TGTGCCAGTAGACCCAGGTGGGGCAGGGAAAGTTCACCCCTCCACTTT.

The J gene is TRBJ1-1, the V gene TRBV3-1 (or the pseudogene TRBV3-2); weak D call: TRBD1 (5 bases). This CDR3 is built from 17 residues. CDR1 and CDR2 from the germline V gene are LGHDT and YNNKEL (reference sequence). Trimming pared 1 base from V and 1 base from J, leaving 16 bases between. CDR3 region: CASSQGTPYGPNTEAFF. CDR3 nucleotides: TGTGCCAGCAGCCAAGGGACACCGTACGGCCCGAACACTGAAGCTTTCTTT.

V and J are TRBV11-2 and TRBJ2-7; TRBD2 might be the D (6 bases). Germline V lookup: CDR1 SGHAT, CDR2 FQNNGV. The CDR3 totals 16 residues. Trimming stripped 0 bases from V and 7 bases from J, with 19 bases between. Written as DNA, the CDR3 is TGTGCCAGCAGCTTAGATCTACTAGCCCCCTCTCGTGAGCAGTACTTC. Its protein product is CASSLDLLAPSREQYF.

Comments on this clone: A read error may produce the germline difference seen at one junction end. Written as DNA, the CDR3 is TGTGCCAGCAGTGGCCGCCGACAGGCCCATTTT. Protein: CASSGRRQAHF. The genes are TRBV2 and TRBJ1-1; possible D gene TRBD1, 6 bases. The germline V gene has CDR1 SNHLY and CDR2 FYNNEI. There are 11 residues in the CDR3.

The chain recombines TRBV6-1 with TRBJ1-2; 7 bases match TRBD1. The CDR3 is 16 amino acids. J lost 1 base, V lost 4 bases, and 9 bases had no gene match. The germline V gene has CDR1 MNHNS and CDR2 SASEGT. CDR3 DNA sequence: TGTGCCAGCAGTGGACCCTTACAGGGGTATAACTATGGCTACACCTTC. The encoded protein is CASSGPLQGYNYGYTF.